Detailed here is one T cell receptor beta chain. As yet, its antigen is unknown. The protocol was immunoSEQ multiplex PCR, while the TCRdb copy is restricted to in-frame clones and leaves out a portion. There are fewer than 50,000 clones in the sample; just over 65% occur only once, and 20% to 25% lies in the top ten. These data are taken from a study of cytotoxic CD8 clonotypes in ibrutinib-treated CLL. The wider study: After median around 70 months, around 15 stayed in remission, approximately twelve progressed; responses roughly 25 partial, 2 complete. General study findings and limits: Progressing patients had sampling times that differed from those of sustained-remission patients.

The receptor was derived from a human donor with chronic lymphocytic leukemia. Sequenced material: PBMCs, taken after 24 months of ibrutinib treatment.

The chain's CDR3 is CSTKGGGGDTQYF. CDR3 DNA: TGCAGCACCAAGGGGGGAGGTGGAGATACGCAGTATTTT. This chain joins TRBV29-1 and TRBJ2-3; D could derive from TRBD1 or TRBD2 (6 bases each). V was trimmed by 8 bases and J by 5 bases, leaving 17 bases between them. CDR3 length: 13 amino acids. The germline CDR1 and CDR2 sequences are SQVTM and ANQGSEA.